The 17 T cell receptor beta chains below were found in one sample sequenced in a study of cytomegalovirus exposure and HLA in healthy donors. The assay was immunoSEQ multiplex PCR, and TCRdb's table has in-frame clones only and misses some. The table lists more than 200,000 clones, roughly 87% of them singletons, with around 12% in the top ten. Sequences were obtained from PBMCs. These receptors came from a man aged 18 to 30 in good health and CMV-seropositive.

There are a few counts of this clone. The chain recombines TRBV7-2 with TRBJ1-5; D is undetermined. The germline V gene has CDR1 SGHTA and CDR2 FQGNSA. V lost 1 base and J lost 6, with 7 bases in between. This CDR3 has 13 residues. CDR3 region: CASSLVTGQPQHF. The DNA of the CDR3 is TGTGCCAGCAGCTTAGTAACTGGTCAGCCCCAGCATTTT. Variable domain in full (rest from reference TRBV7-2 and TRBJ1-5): GAGVSQSPSNKVTEKGKDVELRCDPISGHTALYWYRQSLGQGLEFLIYFQGNSAPDKSGLPSDRFSAERTGGSVSTLTIQRTQQEDSAVYLCASSLVTGQPQHFGDGTRLSIL.

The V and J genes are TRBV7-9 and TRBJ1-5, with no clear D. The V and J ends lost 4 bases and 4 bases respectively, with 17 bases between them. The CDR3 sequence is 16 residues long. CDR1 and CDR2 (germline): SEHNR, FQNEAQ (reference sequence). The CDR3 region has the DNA TGTGCCAGCAGCTCGGCGGTGAGGGAAGAAAATCAGCCCCAGCATTTT. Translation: CASSSAVREENQPQHF. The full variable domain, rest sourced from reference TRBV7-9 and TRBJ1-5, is DTGVSQNPRHKITKRGQNVTFRCDPISEHNRLYWYRQTLGQGPEFLTYFQNEAQLEKSRLLSDRFSAERPKGSFSTLEIQRTEQGDSAMYLCASSSAVREENQPQHFGDGTRLSIL.

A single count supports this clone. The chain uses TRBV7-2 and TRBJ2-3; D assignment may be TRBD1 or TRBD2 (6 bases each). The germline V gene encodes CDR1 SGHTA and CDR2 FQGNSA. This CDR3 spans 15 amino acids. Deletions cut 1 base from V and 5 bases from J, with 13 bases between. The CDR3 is CASSLDGGGGDTQYF. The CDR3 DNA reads TGTGCCAGCAGCTTAGATGGAGGGGGAGGAGATACGCAGTATTTT.

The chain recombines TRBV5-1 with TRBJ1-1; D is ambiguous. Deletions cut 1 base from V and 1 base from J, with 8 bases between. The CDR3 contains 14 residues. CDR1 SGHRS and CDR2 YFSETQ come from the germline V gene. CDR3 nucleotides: TGCGCCAGCAGCTTGCCCGGAGCGAACACTGAAGCTTTCTTT. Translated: CASSLPGANTEAFF. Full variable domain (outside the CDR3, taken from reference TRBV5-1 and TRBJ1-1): KAGVTQTPRYLIKTRGQQVTLSCSPISGHRSVSWYQQTPGQGLQFLFEYFSETQRNKGNFPGRFSGRQFSNSRSEMNVSTLELGDSALYLCASSLPGANTEAFFGQGTRLTVV.

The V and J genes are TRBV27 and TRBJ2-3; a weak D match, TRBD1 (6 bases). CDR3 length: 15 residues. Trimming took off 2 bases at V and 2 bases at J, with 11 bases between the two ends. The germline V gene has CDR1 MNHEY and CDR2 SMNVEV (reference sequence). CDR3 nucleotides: TGTGCCAGCAGTTTAGTCCGGGGACACACAGATACGCAGTATTTT. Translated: CASSLVRGHTDTQYF.

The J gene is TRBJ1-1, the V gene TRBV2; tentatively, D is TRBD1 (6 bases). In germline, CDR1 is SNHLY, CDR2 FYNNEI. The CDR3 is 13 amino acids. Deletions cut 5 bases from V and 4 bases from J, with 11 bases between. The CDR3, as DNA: TGTGCCAGCAGTACAGGGTTCGGCACTGAAGCTTTCTTT. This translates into CASSTGFGTEAFF.

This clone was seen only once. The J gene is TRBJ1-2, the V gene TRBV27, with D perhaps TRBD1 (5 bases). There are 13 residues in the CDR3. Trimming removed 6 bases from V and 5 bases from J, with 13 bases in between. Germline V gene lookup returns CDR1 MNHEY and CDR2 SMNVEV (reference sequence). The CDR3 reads CASSPTGRYGYTF. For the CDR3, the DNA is TGTGCCAGCAGCCCTACGGGGCGGTATGGCTACACCTTC.

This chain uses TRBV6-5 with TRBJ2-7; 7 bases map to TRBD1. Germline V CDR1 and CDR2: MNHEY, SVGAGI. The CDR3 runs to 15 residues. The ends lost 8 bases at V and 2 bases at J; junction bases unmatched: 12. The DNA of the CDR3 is TGTGCCAGCCAAATTAATGGGCAGGGGGCCTACGAGCAGTACTTC. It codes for CASQINGQGAYEQYF.

In nucleotides, the CDR3 is TGCGCCAGCAGCTTGGAGCCGTTCTCAGGGGCCAACGTCCTGACTTTC. This encodes CASSLEPFSGANVLTF. V and J are TRBV5-1 and TRBJ2-6; no firm D call. There are 16 residues in the CDR3. Germline CDR1 is SGHRS and CDR2 is YFSETQ. V was trimmed by 0 bases and J by 4 bases, leaving 11 bases between them.

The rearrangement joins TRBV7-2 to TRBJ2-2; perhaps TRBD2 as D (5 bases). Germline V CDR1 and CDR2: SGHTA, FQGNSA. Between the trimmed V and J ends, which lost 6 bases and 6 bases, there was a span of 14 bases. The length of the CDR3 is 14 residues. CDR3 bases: TGTGCCAGCAGACTAGTGGAGAGTTCCGGGGAGCTGTTTTTT. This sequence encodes CASRLVESSGELFF.

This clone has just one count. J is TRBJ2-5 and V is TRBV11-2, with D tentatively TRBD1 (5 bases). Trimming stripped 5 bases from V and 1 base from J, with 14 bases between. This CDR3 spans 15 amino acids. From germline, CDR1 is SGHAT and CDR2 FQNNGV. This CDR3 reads CASSNRRTIQETQYF. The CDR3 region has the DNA TGTGCCAGCAGCAACAGACGGACAATCCAAGAGACCCAGTACTTC.

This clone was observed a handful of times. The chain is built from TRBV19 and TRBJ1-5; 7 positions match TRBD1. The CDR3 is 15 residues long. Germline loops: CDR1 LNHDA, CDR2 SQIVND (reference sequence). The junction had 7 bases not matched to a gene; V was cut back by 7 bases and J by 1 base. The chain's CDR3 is CASTSDRISNQPQHF. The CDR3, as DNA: TGTGCCAGTACCTCGGACAGGATAAGCAATCAGCCCCAGCATTTT.

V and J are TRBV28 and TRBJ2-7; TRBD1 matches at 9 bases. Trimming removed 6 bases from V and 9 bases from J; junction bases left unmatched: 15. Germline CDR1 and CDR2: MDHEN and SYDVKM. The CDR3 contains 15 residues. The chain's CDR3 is CASSYKPRTGVVQYF. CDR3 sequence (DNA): TGTGCCAGCAGCTACAAACCGAGGACAGGGGTTGTGCAGTACTTC.

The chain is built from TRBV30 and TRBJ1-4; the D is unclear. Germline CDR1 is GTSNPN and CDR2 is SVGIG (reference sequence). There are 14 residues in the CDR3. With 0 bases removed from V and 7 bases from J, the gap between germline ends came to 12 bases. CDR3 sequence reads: CAWSVSTFSEKLFF. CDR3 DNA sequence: TGTGCCTGGAGTGTATCCACTTTCAGTGAAAAACTGTTTTTT.

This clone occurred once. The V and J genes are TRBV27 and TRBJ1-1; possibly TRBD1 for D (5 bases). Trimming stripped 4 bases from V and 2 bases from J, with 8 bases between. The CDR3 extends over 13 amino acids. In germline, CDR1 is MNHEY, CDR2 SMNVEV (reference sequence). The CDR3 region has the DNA TGTGCCAGCAGTTCCGGGGGTAACACTGAAGCTTTCTTT. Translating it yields CASSSGGNTEAFF.

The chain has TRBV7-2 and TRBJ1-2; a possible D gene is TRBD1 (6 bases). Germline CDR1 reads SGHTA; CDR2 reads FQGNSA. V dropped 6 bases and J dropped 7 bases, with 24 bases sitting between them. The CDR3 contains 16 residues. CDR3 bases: TGTGCCAGCAGGTCAGGGGCCAGACGCCGCATTGCTGGCTACACCTTC. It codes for CASRSGARRRIAGYTF.

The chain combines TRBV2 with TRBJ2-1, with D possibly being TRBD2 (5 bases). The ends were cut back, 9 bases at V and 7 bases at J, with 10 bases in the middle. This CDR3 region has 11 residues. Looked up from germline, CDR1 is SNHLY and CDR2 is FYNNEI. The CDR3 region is CARTLANEQFF. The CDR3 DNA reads TGTGCCAGAACTCTAGCAAATGAGCAGTTCTTC.